The sequence of this TCR beta chain was determined in a study of CD4 T cell repertoires in COVID-19. Study-wide results and limits: Between about 6.5 and 27% of SARS-CoV-2 clonotypes also appeared in SARS-CoV and/or HKU1 spike cultures.

Turning to this clone: Its antigen remains unknown.

The repertoire was sequenced with immunoSEQ multiplex PCR; TCRdb's copy has only in-frame clones and lacks some. The sample lists about 75,000 clones, 80% to 90% occurring once. Donors had recovered from mild-to-severe COVID-19. No culture step preceded sequencing of the ex vivo isolated memory T cells. The V gene's germline CDR1 is MNHEY and CDR2 SVGAGI. The CDR3 has 15 amino acids. Trimming at V came to 8 bases and at J to 4 bases, leaving 9 bases not matched to a gene. This specimen consisted of CD4+ T cells from peripheral blood, obtained after recovery from COVID-19. The chain has TRBV6-5 and TRBJ2-1, with 9 positions matching TRBD2. This TCR was sampled from a human donor who had COVID-19. The CDR3 here is CASSPFAGGYNEQFF. For the CDR3, the DNA is TGTGCCAGCTCTCCCTTCGCGGGAGGGTACAATGAGCAGTTCTTC.